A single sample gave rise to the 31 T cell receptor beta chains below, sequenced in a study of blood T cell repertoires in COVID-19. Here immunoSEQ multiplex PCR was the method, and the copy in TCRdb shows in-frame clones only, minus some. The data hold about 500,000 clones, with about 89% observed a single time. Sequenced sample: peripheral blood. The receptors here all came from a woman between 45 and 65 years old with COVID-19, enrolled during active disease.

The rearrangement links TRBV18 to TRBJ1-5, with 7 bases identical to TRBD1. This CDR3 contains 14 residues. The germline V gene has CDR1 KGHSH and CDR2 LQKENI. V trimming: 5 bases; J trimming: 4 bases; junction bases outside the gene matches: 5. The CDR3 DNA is TGTGCCAGCTCATTAATACAGGGGAATCAGCCCCAGCATTTT. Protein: CASSLIQGNQPQHF.

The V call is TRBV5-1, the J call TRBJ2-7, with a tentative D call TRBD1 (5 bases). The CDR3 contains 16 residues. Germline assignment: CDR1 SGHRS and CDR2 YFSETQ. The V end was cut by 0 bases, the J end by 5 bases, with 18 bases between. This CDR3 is CASSLGFSGAGDEQYF. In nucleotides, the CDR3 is TGCGCCAGCAGCTTGGGATTTTCTGGGGCTGGGGACGAGCAGTACTTC.

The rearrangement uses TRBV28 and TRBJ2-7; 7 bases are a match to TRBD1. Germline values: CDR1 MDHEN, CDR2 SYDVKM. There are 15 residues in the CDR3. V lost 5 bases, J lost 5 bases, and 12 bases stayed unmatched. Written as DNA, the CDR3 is TGTGCCAGCAGTCCCCGGATTAGAGGGGGCCACGAGCAGTACTTC. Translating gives CASSPRIRGGHEQYF.

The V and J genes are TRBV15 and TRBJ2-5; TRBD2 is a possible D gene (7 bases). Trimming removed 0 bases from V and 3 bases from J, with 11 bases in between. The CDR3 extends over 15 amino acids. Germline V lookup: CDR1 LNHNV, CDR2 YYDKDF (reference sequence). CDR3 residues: CATSRDLGGEETQYF. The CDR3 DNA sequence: TGTGCCACCAGCAGAGATCTAGGGGGGGAAGAGACCCAGTACTTC.

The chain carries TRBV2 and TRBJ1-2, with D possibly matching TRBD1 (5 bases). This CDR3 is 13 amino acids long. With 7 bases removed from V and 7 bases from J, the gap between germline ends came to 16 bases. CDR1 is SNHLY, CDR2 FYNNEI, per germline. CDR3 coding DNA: TGTGCCAGCATGAGGGGCCAGGGAGGTGGCTACACCTTC. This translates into CASMRGQGGGYTF.

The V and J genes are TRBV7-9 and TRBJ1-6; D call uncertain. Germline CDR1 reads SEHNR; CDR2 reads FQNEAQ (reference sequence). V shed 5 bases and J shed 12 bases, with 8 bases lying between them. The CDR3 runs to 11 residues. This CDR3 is CASSPSIPLHF. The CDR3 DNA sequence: TGTGCCAGCAGCCCCTCTATACCCCTCCACTTT.

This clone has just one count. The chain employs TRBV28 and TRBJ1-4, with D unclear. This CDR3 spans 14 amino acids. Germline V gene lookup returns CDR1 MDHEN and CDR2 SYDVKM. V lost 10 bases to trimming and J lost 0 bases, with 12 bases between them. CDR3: CAIASGATNEKLFF. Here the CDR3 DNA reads TGTGCCATCGCATCCGGGGCAACTAATGAAAAACTGTTTTTT.

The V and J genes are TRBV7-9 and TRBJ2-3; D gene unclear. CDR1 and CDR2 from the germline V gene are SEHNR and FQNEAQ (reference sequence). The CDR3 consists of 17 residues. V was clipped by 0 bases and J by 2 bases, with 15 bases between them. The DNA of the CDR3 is TGTGCCAGCAGCTTAGCCCTTTTAACGCAGGCCACAGATACGCAGTATTTT. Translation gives CASSLALLTQATDTQYF.

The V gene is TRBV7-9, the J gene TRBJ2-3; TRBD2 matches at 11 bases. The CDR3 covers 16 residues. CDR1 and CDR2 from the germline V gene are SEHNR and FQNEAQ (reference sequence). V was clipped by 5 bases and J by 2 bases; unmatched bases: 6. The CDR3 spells CASSLRLAGLTDTQYF. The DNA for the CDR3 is TGTGCCAGCAGCCTAAGACTAGCGGGGCTCACAGATACGCAGTATTTT.

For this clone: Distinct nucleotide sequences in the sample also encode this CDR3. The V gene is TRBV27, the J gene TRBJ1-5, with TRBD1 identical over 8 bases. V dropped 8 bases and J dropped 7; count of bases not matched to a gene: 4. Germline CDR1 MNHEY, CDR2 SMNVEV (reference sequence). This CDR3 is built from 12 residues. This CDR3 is CASGTGQQPQHF. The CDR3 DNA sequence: TGTGCCAGCGGGACAGGCCAACAGCCCCAGCATTTT.

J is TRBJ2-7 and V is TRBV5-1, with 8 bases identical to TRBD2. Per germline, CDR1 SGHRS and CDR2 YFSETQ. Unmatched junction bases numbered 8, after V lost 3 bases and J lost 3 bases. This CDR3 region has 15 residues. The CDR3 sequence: CASSSSVAGSYEQYF. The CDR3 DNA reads TGCGCCAGCAGCTCGAGCGTAGCGGGGAGCTACGAGCAGTACTTC.

The CDR3 region is CASRSPQGRNTF. The CDR3 region has the DNA TGTGCCAGCAGAAGCCCACAGGGCCGGAACACCTTC. The chain links TRBV12-3 or TRBV12-4 to TRBJ1-2; possible D gene TRBD1, 6 bases. V lost 6 bases, J lost 12 bases, and 17 bases lay in between. The CDR3 length is 12 residues.

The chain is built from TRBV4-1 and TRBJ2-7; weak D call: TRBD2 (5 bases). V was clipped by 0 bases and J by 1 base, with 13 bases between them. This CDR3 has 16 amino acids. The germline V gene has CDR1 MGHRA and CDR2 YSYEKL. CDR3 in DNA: TGCGCCAGCAGCCAAGACCAAGAGAGGGTTTCCTACGAGCAGTACTTC. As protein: CASSQDQERVSYEQYF.

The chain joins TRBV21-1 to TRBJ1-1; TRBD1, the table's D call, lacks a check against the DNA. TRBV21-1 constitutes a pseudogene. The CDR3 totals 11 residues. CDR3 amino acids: CAFSLHTEAFF. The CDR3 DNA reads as TGTGCCTTCAGTCTCCACACTGAAGCTTTCTTT.

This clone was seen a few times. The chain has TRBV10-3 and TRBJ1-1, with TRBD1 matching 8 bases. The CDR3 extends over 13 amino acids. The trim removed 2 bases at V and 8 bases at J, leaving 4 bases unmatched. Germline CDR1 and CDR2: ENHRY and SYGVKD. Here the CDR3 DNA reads TGTGCCATCAGTGAGGGACAGGGTGCGGAAGCTTTCTTT. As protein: CAISEGQGAEAFF.

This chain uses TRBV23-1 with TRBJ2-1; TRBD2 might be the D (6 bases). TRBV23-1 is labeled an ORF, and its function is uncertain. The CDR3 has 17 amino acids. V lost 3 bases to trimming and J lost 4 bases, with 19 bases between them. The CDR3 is CASSHQKRPAGYNEQFF. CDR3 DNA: TGCGCCAGCAGTCATCAAAAACGGCCGGCGGGGTACAATGAGCAGTTCTTC.

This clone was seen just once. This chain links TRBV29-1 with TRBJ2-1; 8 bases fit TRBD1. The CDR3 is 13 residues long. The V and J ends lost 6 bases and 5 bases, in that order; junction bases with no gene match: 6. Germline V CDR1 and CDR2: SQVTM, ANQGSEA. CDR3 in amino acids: CSVGQGGHNEQFF. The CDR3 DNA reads TGCAGCGTCGGACAGGGAGGTCACAATGAGCAGTTCTTC.

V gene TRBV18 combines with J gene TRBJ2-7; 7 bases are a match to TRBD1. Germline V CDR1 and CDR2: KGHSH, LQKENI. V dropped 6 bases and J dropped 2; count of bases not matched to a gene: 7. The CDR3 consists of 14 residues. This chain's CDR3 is CASSAGTDPYEQYF. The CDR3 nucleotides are TGTGCCAGCTCCGCCGGGACAGACCCCTACGAGCAGTACTTC. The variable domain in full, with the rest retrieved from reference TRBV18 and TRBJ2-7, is NAGVMQNPRHLVRRRGQEARLRCSPMKGHSHVYWYRQLPEEGLKFMVYLQKENIIDESGMPKERFSAEFPKEGPSILRIQQVVRGDSAAYFCASSAGTDPYEQYFGPGTRLTVT.

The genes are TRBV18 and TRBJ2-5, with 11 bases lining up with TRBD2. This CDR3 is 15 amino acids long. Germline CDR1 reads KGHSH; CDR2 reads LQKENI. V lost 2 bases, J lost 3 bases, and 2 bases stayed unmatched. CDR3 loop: CASSPRLAGKETQYF. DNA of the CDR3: TGTGCCAGCTCACCAAGACTAGCGGGAAAAGAGACCCAGTACTTC.

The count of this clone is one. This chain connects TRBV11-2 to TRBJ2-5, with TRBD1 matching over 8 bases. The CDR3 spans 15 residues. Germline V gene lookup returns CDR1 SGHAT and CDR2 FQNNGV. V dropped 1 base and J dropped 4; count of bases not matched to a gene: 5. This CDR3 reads CASSLVAGGVETQYF. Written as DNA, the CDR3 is TGTGCCAGCAGCTTAGTGGCAGGGGGCGTAGAGACCCAGTACTTC.

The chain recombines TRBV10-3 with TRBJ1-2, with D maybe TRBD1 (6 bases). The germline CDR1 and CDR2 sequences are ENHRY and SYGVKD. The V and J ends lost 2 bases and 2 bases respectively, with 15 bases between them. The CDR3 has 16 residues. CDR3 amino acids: CAISEGQLGTNYGYTF. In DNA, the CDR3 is TGTGCCATCAGTGAGGGACAGCTCGGTACAAACTATGGCTACACCTTC.

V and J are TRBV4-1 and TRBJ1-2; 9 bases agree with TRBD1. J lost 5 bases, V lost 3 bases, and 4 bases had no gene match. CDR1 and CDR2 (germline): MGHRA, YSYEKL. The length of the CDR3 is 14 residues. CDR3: CASSQPGQGYGYTF. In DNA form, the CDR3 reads TGCGCCAGCAGCCAGCCCGGACAGGGGTATGGCTACACCTTC.

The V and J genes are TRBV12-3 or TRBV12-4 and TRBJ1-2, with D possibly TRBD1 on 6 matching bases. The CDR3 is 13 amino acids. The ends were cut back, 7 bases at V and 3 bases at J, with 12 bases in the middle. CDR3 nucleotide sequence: TGTGCCAGCACCACAGGGATCGACTATGGCTACACCTTC. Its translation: CASTTGIDYGYTF.

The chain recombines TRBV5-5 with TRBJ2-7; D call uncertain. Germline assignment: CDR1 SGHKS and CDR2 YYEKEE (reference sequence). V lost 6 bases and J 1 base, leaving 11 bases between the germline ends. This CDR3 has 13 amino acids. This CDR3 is CASIGSLSYEQYF. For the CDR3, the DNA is TGTGCCAGCATCGGGTCCCTTTCCTACGAGCAGTACTTC.

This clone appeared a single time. CDR3 in DNA: TGCGCCAGCAGCCAAGACGGTAGGGGACTGGATGGCTACACCTTC. This sequence encodes CASSQDGRGLDGYTF. The rearrangement uses TRBV4-1 and TRBJ1-2; TRBD1 is a possible D gene (5 bases). Looked up from germline, CDR1 is MGHRA and CDR2 is YSYEKL. The CDR3 has 15 residues. Trimming left V 0 bases short and J 6 bases short, with 14 bases between.

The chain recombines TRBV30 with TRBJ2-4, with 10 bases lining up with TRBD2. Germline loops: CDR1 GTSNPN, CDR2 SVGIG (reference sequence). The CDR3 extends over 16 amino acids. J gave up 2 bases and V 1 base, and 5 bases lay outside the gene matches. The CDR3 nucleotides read TGTGCCTGGAGTGAGGCTAGCGGGGGTCCCAAAAACATTCAGTACTTC. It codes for CAWSEASGGPKNIQYF.

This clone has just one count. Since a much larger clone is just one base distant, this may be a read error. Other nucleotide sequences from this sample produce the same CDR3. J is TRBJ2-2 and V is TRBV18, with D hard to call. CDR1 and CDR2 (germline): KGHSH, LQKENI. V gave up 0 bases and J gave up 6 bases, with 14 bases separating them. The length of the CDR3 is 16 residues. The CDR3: CASSPPGRVESGELFF. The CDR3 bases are TGTGCCAGCTCACCACCCGGTCGGGTGGAATCCGGGGAGCTGTTTTTT.

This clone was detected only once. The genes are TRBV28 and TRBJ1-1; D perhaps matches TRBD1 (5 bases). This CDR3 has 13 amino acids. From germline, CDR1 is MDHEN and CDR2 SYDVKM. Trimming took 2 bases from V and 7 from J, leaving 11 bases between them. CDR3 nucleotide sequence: TGTGCCAGCAGTTTACCGGGGGGTGGTGAAGCTTTCTTT. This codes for CASSLPGGGEAFF.

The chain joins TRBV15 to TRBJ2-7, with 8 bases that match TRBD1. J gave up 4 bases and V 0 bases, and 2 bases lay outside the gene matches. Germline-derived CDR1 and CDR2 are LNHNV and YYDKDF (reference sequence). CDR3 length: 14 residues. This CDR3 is CATSREGQGYEQYF. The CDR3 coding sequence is TGTGCCACCAGCAGAGAAGGACAGGGTTACGAGCAGTACTTC.

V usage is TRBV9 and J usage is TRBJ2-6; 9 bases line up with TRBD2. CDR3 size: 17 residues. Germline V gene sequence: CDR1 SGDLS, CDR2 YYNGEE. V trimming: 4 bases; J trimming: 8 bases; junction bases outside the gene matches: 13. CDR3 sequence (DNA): TGTGCCAGCAGCCCTACGACGGGGCGGGGGGGCTCCAACGTCCTGACTTTC. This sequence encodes CASSPTTGRGGSNVLTF.

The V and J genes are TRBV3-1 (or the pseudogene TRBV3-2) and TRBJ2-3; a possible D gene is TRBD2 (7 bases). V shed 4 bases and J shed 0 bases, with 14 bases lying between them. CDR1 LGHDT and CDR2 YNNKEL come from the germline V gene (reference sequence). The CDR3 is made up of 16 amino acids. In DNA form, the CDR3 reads TGTGCCAGCAGCCTACGGGGGGCGACAAGCACAGATACGCAGTATTTT. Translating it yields CASSLRGATSTDTQYF.